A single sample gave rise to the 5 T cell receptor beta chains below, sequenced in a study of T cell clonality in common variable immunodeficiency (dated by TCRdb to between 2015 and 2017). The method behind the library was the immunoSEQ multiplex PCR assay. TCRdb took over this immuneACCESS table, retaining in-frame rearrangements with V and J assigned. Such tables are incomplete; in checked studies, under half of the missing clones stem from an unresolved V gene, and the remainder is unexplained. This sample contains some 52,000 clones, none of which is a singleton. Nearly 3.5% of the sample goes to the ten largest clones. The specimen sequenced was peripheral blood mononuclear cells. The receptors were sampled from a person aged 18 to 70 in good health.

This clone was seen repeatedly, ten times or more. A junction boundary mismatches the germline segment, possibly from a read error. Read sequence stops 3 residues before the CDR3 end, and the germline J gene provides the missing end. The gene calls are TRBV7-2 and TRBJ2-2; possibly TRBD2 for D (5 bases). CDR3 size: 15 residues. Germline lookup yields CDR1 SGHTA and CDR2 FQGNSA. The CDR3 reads CASSLAPGYTGELFF. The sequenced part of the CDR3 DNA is TGTGCCAGCAGTTTAGCGCCCGGTTACACCGGGGAG. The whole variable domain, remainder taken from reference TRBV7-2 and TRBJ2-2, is GAGVSQSPSNKVTEKGKDVELRCDPISGHTALYWYRQSLGQGLEFLIYFQGNSAPDKSGLPSDRFSAERTGGSVSTLTIQRTQQEDSAVYLCASSLAPGYTGELFFGEGSRLTVL.

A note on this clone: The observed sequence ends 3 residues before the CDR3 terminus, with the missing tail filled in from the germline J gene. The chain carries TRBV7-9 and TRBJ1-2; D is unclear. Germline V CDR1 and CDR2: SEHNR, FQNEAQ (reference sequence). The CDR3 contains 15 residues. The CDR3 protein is CASSSTKTSSDTYTF. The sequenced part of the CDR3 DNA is TGTGCCAGCAGCTCCACAAAGACTAGCTCAGATACC.

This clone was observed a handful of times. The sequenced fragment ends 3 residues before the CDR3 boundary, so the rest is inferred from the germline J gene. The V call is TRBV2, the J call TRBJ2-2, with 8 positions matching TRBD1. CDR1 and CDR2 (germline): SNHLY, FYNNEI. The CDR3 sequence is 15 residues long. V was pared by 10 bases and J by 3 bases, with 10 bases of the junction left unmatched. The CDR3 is CATSADRADTGELFF. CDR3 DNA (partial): TGTGCCACCTCCGCGGACAGGGCGGACACCGGGGAG.

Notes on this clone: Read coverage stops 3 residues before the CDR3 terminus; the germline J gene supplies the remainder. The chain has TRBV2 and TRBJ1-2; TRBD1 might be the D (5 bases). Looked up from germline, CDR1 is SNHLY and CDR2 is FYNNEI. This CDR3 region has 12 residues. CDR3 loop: CASSQDTDTYTF. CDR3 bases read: TGTGCCAGCAGTCAGGACACAGATACC.

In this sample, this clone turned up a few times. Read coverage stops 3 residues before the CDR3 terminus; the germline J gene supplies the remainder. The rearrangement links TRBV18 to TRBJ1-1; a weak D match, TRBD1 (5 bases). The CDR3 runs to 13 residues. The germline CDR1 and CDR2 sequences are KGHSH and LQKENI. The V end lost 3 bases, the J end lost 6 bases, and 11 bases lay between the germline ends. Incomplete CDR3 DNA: TGTGCCAGCTCACCCCCGGGGGTAGCTGAA. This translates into CASSPPGVAE. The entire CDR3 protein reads CASSPPGVAEAFF.